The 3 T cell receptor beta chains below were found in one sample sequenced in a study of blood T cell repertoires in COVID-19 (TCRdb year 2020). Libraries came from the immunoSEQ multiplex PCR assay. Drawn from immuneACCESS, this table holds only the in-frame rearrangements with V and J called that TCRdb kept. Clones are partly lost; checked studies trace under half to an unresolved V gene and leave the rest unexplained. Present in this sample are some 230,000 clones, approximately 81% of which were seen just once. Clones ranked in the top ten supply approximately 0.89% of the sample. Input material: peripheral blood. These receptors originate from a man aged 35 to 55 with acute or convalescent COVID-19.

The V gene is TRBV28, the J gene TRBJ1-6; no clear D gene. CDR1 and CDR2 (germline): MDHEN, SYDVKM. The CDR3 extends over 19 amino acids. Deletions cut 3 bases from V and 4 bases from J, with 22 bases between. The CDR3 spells CASSFGRGEGSSYNSPLHF. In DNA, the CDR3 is TGTGCCAGCAGTTTCGGCCGGGGAGAAGGTAGCAGTTATAATTCACCCCTCCACTTT.

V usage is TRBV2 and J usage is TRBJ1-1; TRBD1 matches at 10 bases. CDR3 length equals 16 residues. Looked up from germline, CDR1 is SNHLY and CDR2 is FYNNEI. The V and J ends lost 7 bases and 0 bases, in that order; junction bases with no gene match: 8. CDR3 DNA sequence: TGTGCCAGCAACGTCTGGGACAGGGGAGTGAACACTGAAGCTTTCTTT. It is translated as CASNVWDRGVNTEAFF.

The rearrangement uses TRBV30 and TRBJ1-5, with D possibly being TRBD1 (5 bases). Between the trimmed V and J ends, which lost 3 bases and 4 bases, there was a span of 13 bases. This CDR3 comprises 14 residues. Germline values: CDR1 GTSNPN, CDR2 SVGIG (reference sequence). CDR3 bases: TGTGCCTGGAGAGCGTGGGACTTAAATCAGCCCCAGCATTTT. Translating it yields CAWRAWDLNQPQHF.